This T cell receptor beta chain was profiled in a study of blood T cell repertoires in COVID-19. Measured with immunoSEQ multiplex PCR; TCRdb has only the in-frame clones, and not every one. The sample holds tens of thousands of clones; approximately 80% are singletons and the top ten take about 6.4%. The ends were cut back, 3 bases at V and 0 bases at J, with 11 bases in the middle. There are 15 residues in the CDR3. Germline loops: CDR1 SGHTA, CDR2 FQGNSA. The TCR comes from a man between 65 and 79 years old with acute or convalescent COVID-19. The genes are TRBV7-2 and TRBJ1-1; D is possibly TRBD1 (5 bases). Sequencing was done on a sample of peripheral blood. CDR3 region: CASSFQGGMNTEAFF. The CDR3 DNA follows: TGTGCCAGCAGCTTCCAGGGAGGCATGAACACTGAAGCTTTCTTT.